This T cell receptor (beta chain) was obtained from a study of control samples from healthy donors and cancer patients. TCRdb keeps only in-frame clones here, not all; method: immunoSEQ multiplex PCR. The repertoire holds over 150,000 clones, with under 96% as singletons. CDR3 length: 11 amino acids. V lost 6 bases to trimming and J lost 3 bases, with 6 bases between them. The germline V gene has CDR1 DFQATT and CDR2 SNEGSKA (reference sequence). The receptor was isolated from a woman aged 30 to 39 in good health. V usage is TRBV20-1 and J usage is TRBJ2-1; D gene ambiguous. The sample comprised blood. The DNA of the CDR3 is TGCAGTGCCACATTCTACAATGAGCAGTTCTTC. It translates to CSATFYNEQFF.